Below are 2 T cell receptor beta chains sequenced from a single sample in a study of OX40 agonist ivuxolimab in advanced cancers. TCRdb keeps only in-frame clones here, not all; method: immunoSEQ multiplex PCR. Among around 76,000 clones, roughly 94% were seen once, and the ten largest hold around 20%. The sequences come from CD4+ or CD8+ T cells sorted from blood, collected in a trial of the OX40 agonist ivuxolimab. The origin of the receptors is an adult with an advanced solid tumor such as melanoma, head and neck, liver or kidney cancer.

The chain employs TRBV7-9 and TRBJ2-7; 8 bases line up with TRBD2. CDR1 and CDR2 (germline): SEHNR, FQNEAQ (reference sequence). Germline trimming cut 7 bases from V and 2 bases from J; bases unmatched to any gene: 10. CDR3 length equals 15 residues. The CDR3 protein is CASTDEREPPYEQYF. As DNA, the CDR3 is TGTGCCAGCACCGACGAGCGGGAGCCTCCCTACGAGCAGTACTTC.

V is TRBV19 and J is TRBJ2-7, with TRBD2 identical over 8 bases. Trimming took 3 bases from V and 0 from J; bases not matched to a gene: 7. This CDR3 is 16 amino acids long. Per germline, CDR1 LNHDA and CDR2 SQIVND (reference sequence). The CDR3 DNA reads TGTGCCAGTAGTATTACGGGGGGGAGAACCTCCTACGAGCAGTACTTC. The encoded protein is CASSITGGRTSYEQYF.